This entry describes one T cell receptor (beta chain). What antigen it recognizes has not been identified. Qualities for individual bases were not recorded, and no much larger clone is one base off. The CDR3 regions of human TCRbeta chains were analyzed by immunosequencing. The original methods were these. Repertoire TCRs were checked for matches against a reference library of SARS-CoV-2-specific TCRs that had been generated using the MIRA antigen-specificity platform. Breadth was defined as the fraction of unique TCRs that were SARS-CoV-2-associated, and depth was defined as the fraction of total T cells that were SARS-CoV-2-associated. Using the MIRA data, every spike-specific TCR was mapped to the spike region that the TCR reacted to and assigned to either a CD4 or a CD8 class. Log10-transformed breadth and depth values were compared by one-way ANOVA with Sidak's multiple comparisons tests. TCRdb took over this immuneACCESS table, retaining in-frame rearrangements with V and J assigned. Such tables are incomplete; in checked studies, under half of the missing clones stem from an unresolved V gene, and the remainder is unexplained. The DNA gave D and trimming, while V, J and clone size come from that table. The sample table holds around 150,000 clones, of which approximately 94% were seen once. 1.3% of the sample rests with the top ten.

This sample is drawn from a study of T cell responses to AZD1222 COVID-19 vaccine (dated by TCRdb to the early 2020s). At the level of the whole study: AZD1222 recipients with second doses at about 4 weeks or about 12 weeks were pooled, because spike-specific TCR depth and breadth did not differ between schedules. Trial participants were enrolled into age subgroups of 18-55, 56-69 and 70-plus years, which contained about 150, 27 and 61 TCR-sequenced participants, respectively. A total of more than 230 trial participants underwent TCR sequencing, of whom approximately 210 received two doses of AZD1222 and roughly 25 received two doses of the MenACWY control vaccine.

Study-wide conclusions, independent of this receptor: Conclusions about previously exposed vaccinees were limited because only 5 or 6 AZD1222 recipients were SARS-CoV-2 seropositive at baseline. Nearly half of unique spike-specific TCRs reportedly recognized epitopes outside regions mutated in the B.1.351 and B.1.1.7 variants. CD4 TCRs associated with the vaccine covered the entire spike protein, and the dominant responses were in regions 160-218 and 743-854. Spike-specific TCR breadth and depth rose significantly after two AZD1222 doses compared with day 0 and with MenACWY recipients. Most participants were white British and females outnumbered males, and the authors suggested that clonal diversity may have been underestimated. The 56-69-year group was small, and its depth increase did not reach significance, likely because of low power. Because no samples from the day 14 peak response were available, repertoires could be characterized only after the peak T cell response.

In light of the paper, this sample's time point label describes: baseline before first vaccination. Samples from vaccinated people were obtained from the UK trials COV001 and COV002, which included a single-blind randomized controlled phase 2/3 trial of AZD1222 (ChAdOx1 nCoV-19) in healthy adults. For TCRbeta chain sequencing, PBMC samples were collected from trial participants at day 0 and at day 28 after the second dose. Counted from cysteine to phenylalanine, this CDR3 has 14 amino acids. The retained sequence is limited to the CDR3, 42 bases, with the frame set at the first base. V is clipped by 5 bases and J by 7 bases, and the sequence between their germline boundaries is 17 bases long. The germline V gene (reference sequence) gives CDR1 as SEHNR and CDR2 as FQNEAQ.

The source was peripheral blood, collected on day 0 of AZD1222 vaccination. This receptor was obtained from an adult in good health. The V and J genes are TRBV7-9 and TRBJ1-2, and the D gene may be TRBD1, 5 bases matching. CDR3 protein: CASSQPLQELGYTF. The nucleotides read TGTGCCAGCAGCCAACCCCTACAGGAGCTTGGCTACACCTTC.